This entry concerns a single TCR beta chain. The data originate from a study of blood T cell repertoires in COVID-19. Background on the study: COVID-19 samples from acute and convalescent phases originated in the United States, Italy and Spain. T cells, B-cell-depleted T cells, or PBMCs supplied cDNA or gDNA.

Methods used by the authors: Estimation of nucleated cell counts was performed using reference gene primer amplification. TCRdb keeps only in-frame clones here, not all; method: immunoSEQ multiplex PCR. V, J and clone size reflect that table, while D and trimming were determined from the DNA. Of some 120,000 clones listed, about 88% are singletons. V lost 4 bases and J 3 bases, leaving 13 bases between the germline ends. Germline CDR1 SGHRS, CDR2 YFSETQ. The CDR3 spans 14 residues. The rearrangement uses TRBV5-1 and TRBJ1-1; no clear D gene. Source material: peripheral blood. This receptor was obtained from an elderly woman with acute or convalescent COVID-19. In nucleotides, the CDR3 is TGCGCCAGCAGCCCGACTTTGGCGCACACTGAAGCTTTCTTT. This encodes CASSPTLAHTEAFF.